The rows below give T cell receptor beta chains drawn from one sample of a study of blood T cell repertoires in COVID-19. The repertoire was sequenced with immunoSEQ multiplex PCR; TCRdb's copy has only in-frame clones and lacks some. Of about 400,000 clones in the sample, 70% to 90% are singletons; the top ten hold roughly 1.9%. The specimen sequenced was PBMCs or T cells enriched from blood (not recorded which). The receptors originated from a woman aged 40 to 55 with acute COVID-19. The CDR3 runs from the conserved cysteine through the conserved F or W. Each record gives: CDR3 DNA, CDR3 protein, D gene, J gene, clone size, V gene. D genes are given only for firm matches. Clone size appears in some rows only: once, few, many, or a class for an expanded clone.

CDR3nt: TGTGCCAGCATGTCGAGCGCGGCGGGGGGGACCCAGTACTTC
CDR3aa: CASMSSAAGGTQYF
d_gene: TRBD2
j_gene: TRBJ2-5
abundance: .
v_gene: TRBV2

CDR3nt: TGTGCCAGTAGTAAGGACGGCGCGGGATACTATGGCTACACCTTC
CDR3aa: CASSKDGAGYYGYTF
d_gene: .
j_gene: TRBJ1-2
abundance: .
v_gene: TRBV19

CDR3nt: TGTGCCAGCAGTTTAAGGTTAGGACAGGGGGAGAATAATTCACCCCTCCACTTT
CDR3aa: CASSLRLGQGENNSPLHF
d_gene: TRBD1
j_gene: TRBJ1-6
abundance: once
v_gene: TRBV27

CDR3nt: TGTGCCAGTAGTATGACAGGGGAGAATTCACCCCTCCACTTT
CDR3aa: CASSMTGENSPLHF
d_gene: TRBD1
j_gene: TRBJ1-6
abundance: .
v_gene: TRBV19

CDR3nt: TGTGCCAGCAGTCGTAGACAGGGCGGTGAAGCTTTCTTT
CDR3aa: CASSRRQGGEAFF
d_gene: TRBD1
j_gene: TRBJ1-1
abundance: .
v_gene: TRBV6-5

CDR3nt: TGTGCCAGCACCCGAGATAGCGAGAGCACAGATACGCAGTATTTT
CDR3aa: CASTRDSESTDTQYF
d_gene: .
j_gene: TRBJ2-3
abundance: .
v_gene: TRBV6-5

CDR3nt: TGTGCCAGCTCAGAACAGAGAAGCACAGATACGCAGTATTTT
CDR3aa: CASSEQRSTDTQYF
d_gene: .
j_gene: TRBJ2-3
abundance: .
v_gene: TRBV6-5

CDR3nt: TGTGCCAGCAGCCTTTCAGGAAAGGCTAATGAGCAGTTCTTC
CDR3aa: CASSLSGKANEQFF
d_gene: .
j_gene: TRBJ2-1
abundance: .
v_gene: TRBV11-2

CDR3nt: TGTGCCAGCAGTTATCAGGCAGGAACGGCACCCCTCCACTTT
CDR3aa: CASSYQAGTAPLHF
d_gene: .
j_gene: TRBJ1-6
abundance: .
v_gene: TRBV6-5

CDR3nt: TGTGCCAGCAGCTTATCGGACAGGGGGCCCTACGAGCAGTACTTC
CDR3aa: CASSLSDRGPYEQYF
d_gene: TRBD1
j_gene: TRBJ2-7
abundance: once
v_gene: TRBV7-6

CDR3nt: TGTGCCAGCAGCCCAGGACAGGGGGACACCGGGGAGCTGTTTTTT
CDR3aa: CASSPGQGDTGELFF
d_gene: TRBD1
j_gene: TRBJ2-2
abundance: .
v_gene: TRBV7-9

CDR3nt: TGTGCCAGCGGGGCATCCCGTAATGAAAAACTGTTTTTT
CDR3aa: CASGASRNEKLFF
d_gene: .
j_gene: TRBJ1-4
abundance: .
v_gene: TRBV6-1

CDR3nt: TGCAGCGTTGAAGAGGCCAAGAACACTGAAGCTTTCTTT
CDR3aa: CSVEEAKNTEAFF
d_gene: .
j_gene: TRBJ1-1
abundance: .
v_gene: TRBV29-1

CDR3nt: TGTGCCAGCCTGACCAGCGGGGACAGGAATAATTCACCCCTCCACTTT
CDR3aa: CASLTSGDRNNSPLHF
d_gene: TRBD1
j_gene: TRBJ1-6
abundance: .
v_gene: TRBV5-5

CDR3nt: TGTGCCACTGCCGGGACAGGGACTGAAAAACTGTTTTTT
CDR3aa: CATAGTGTEKLFF
d_gene: TRBD1
j_gene: TRBJ1-4
abundance: .
v_gene: TRBV12-3/TRBV12-4

CDR3nt: TGTGCCAGCAGCTATGAACAGAGCTACGAGCAGTACTTC
CDR3aa: CASSYEQSYEQYF
d_gene: .
j_gene: TRBJ2-7
abundance: .
v_gene: TRBV3-1/TRBV3-2

CDR3nt: TGCAGCGTGGGGGTGGGGGCAGGGGCGACTGAAGCTTTCTTT
CDR3aa: CSVGVGAGATEAFF
d_gene: .
j_gene: TRBJ1-1
abundance: once
v_gene: TRBV29-1

CDR3nt: TGTGCCAGCTCAGTCGCAGGGGGCGAGGATGGCTACACCTTC
CDR3aa: CASSVAGGEDGYTF
d_gene: TRBD1
j_gene: TRBJ1-2
abundance: .
v_gene: TRBV18

CDR3nt: TGTGCCATCAGCCAACAGGGAATAGGGTTAGCAGATACGCAGTATTTT
CDR3aa: CAISQQGIGLADTQYF
d_gene: .
j_gene: TRBJ2-3
abundance: .
v_gene: TRBV10-3

CDR3nt: TGTGCCAGCAGTGACGGGGGACAAGTCTACACCTTC
CDR3aa: CASSDGGQVYTF
d_gene: .
j_gene: TRBJ1-2
abundance: .
v_gene: TRBV6-4

CDR3nt: TGTGCCAGCAGCCCGACAGGTTCGACTAATGAAAAACTGTTTTTT
CDR3aa: CASSPTGSTNEKLFF
d_gene: .
j_gene: TRBJ1-4
abundance: .
v_gene: TRBV3-1/TRBV3-2

CDR3nt: TGCGCCAGCAGCGCCACCCAGGCGGGGGCTGAGACCCAGTACTTC
CDR3aa: CASSATQAGAETQYF
d_gene: .
j_gene: TRBJ2-5
abundance: .
v_gene: TRBV5-1

CDR3nt: TGTGCCACCAGCAGAGAACAGGGGAAAGAGCTGAGCAATCAGCCCCAGCATTTT
CDR3aa: CATSREQGKELSNQPQHF
d_gene: TRBD1
j_gene: TRBJ1-5
abundance: .
v_gene: TRBV15

CDR3nt: TGTGCCAGTAGTACGGGACAGGGAAATTCCTACGAGCAGTACTTC
CDR3aa: CASSTGQGNSYEQYF
d_gene: TRBD1
j_gene: TRBJ2-7
abundance: .
v_gene: TRBV19

CDR3nt: TGTGCCAGTAGTAGGACGGACAGGGGGGTTTCAAAGTCACCCCTCCACTTT
CDR3aa: CASSRTDRGVSKSPLHF
d_gene: TRBD1
j_gene: TRBJ1-6
abundance: .
v_gene: TRBV19

CDR3nt: TGTGCCTGGAGTCCCGGGATTAGTCAGCCCCAGCATTTT
CDR3aa: CAWSPGISQPQHF
d_gene: .
j_gene: TRBJ1-5
abundance: few
v_gene: TRBV30

CDR3nt: TGTGCCAGCAGTTACTCGGGAGGTGTTTATGGCTACACCTTC
CDR3aa: CASSYSGGVYGYTF
d_gene: .
j_gene: TRBJ1-2
abundance: .
v_gene: TRBV6-5

CDR3nt: TGTGCCAGCAGCCTGAACTCCCTAAACCAAGAGACCCAGTACTTC
CDR3aa: CASSLNSLNQETQYF
d_gene: .
j_gene: TRBJ2-5
abundance: .
v_gene: TRBV5-4

CDR3nt: TGTGCCAGCATGGGGGGGGAATCGTTCTATGGCTACACCTTC
CDR3aa: CASMGGESFYGYTF
d_gene: .
j_gene: TRBJ1-2
abundance: few
v_gene: TRBV2

CDR3nt: TGTGCCAGCAGACTAGCGGGGGGGCCAATAGATACGCAGTATTTT
CDR3aa: CASRLAGGPIDTQYF
d_gene: TRBD2
j_gene: TRBJ2-3
abundance: few
v_gene: TRBV27

CDR3nt: TGTGCCAGCACCGACAGGACAGCTAATTCACCCCTCCACTTT
CDR3aa: CASTDRTANSPLHF
d_gene: .
j_gene: TRBJ1-6
abundance: .
v_gene: TRBV6-5

CDR3nt: TGTGCCAGCAGTCTTGGTGGCAGGGGGCAGTACGAGCAGTACTTC
CDR3aa: CASSLGGRGQYEQYF
d_gene: TRBD1
j_gene: TRBJ2-7
abundance: .
v_gene: TRBV5-8

CDR3nt: TGTGCCAGCAGTTACGAGCGGGCAACAGATACGCAGTATTTT
CDR3aa: CASSYERATDTQYF
d_gene: .
j_gene: TRBJ2-3
abundance: .
v_gene: TRBV6-6